This T cell receptor beta chain was sequenced during a study of human T cells and chemical hapten exposure. The V end was cut by 4 bases, the J end by 5 bases, with 10 bases between. Looked up from germline, CDR1 is SGHAT and CDR2 is FQNNGV. CDR3 length equals 13 residues. TCRdb redid the calling of the RACE reads with MiXCR, one entry per CDR3 protein. The sample gives about 49,000 distinct CDR3 sequences, around 9% of which show up once; around 4% is in the top ten. This sample's time point: patch test 1, 2 weeks after DPC sensitization. As to treatment: therapeutic diphenylcyclopropenone sensitization with weekly scalp DPC. This clonotype turned up a few times.

This clonotype was sampled from a woman in her fifties or sixties with alopecia areata. Some clones in this sample may be carry-over from other donors' samples. The sample here was whole blood, taken in connection with sensitization to the hapten diphenylcyclopropenone (DPC). V gene TRBV11-2 combines with J gene TRBJ2-3; D ambiguous. Here the CDR3 reads CASSSHFRDTQYF. Written as DNA, the CDR3 is TGTGCCAGCAGCTCCCACTTTCGAGATACGCAGTATTTT.